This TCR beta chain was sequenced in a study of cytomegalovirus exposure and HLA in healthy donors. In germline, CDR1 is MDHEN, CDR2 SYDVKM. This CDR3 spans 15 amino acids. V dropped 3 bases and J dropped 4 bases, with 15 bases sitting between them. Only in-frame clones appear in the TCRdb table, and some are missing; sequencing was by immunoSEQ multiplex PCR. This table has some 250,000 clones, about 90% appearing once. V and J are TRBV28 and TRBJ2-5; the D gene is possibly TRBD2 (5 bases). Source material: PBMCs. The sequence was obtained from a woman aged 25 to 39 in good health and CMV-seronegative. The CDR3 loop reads CASSLRADAGETQYF. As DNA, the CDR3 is TGTGCCAGCAGTTTGAGGGCGGACGCCGGAGAGACCCAGTACTTC.